The 2 T cell receptor beta chains below all came from one sample that was sequenced in a study of shared clonotypes between healthy human individuals. The assay was immunoSEQ multiplex PCR, and TCRdb's table has in-frame clones only and misses some. Here the sample spans around 180,000 clones, 85% to 95% being singletons. Source material: naive CD4+ T cells sorted from blood. Specified subset: CD45RA+ positively selected. These receptors originate from a woman aged 25 to 45 in good health.

This clone has a single count. The rearrangement links TRBV5-1 to TRBJ1-4; 9 nucleotides align to TRBD1. CDR3 length: 17 residues. Germline trimming cut 4 bases from V and 0 bases from J; bases unmatched to any gene: 7. The germline gives CDR1 SGHRS, CDR2 YFSETQ. CDR3 sequence (DNA): TGCGCCAGCAGCCCAAACAGGGGGCCGTCAACTAATGAAAAACTGTTTTTT. This translates into CASSPNRGPSTNEKLFF.

This chain connects TRBV18 to TRBJ1-1; 8 nucleotides align to TRBD1. This CDR3 contains 17 residues. The V and J ends lost 2 bases and 4 bases, in that order; junction bases with no gene match: 12. Germline V gene sequence: CDR1 KGHSH, CDR2 LQKENI. The chain's CDR3 is CASSPTLDRGRGTEAFF. The DNA for the CDR3 is TGTGCCAGCTCACCAACCCTAGACAGGGGACGGGGCACTGAAGCTTTCTTT.